This T cell receptor beta chain was captured by sequencing in a study of human T cells and chemical hapten exposure (dated by TCRdb to the early 2020s). Broadly, across the study: For sensitization, 2% DPC in acetone was applied to a 2 cm by 2 cm area of upper inner arm skin. Libraries were pooled for sequencing, and variation in per-sample TCR yields was attributed mainly to small differences in library volumes within the pool. Blood samples were taken from patients before sensitization (week 0) and then at 2, 6 and about 24 weeks after DPC sensitization. Patch testing was performed on the upper back with Finn chambers containing 0.01% DPC, and the patch tests were scored after 6 days according to International Contact Dermatitis Research Group standards. This study followed changes in the peripheral blood TCR repertoire in vivo during primary and secondary sensitization of alopecia patients to the hapten diphenylcyclopropenone (DPC). The patient cohort, mostly female, included alopecia areata with under or over 50% scalp involvement, alopecia totalis and alopecia universalis. For TCR sequencing, blood came from 25 to 35 alopecia patients at anywhere from one to four time points (pre-sensitization, 2, 6 and 24 weeks). Throughout the study period of roughly 24 weeks, patients also received therapeutic DPC doses to the scalp every week. Broad study findings and their caveats: Expanded TCRs formed significantly more large CDR3 similarity clusters than pre-sensitization or healthy control sets, consistent with antigen-driven responses. DPC sensitization did not change how many TCRs were above 1 in 1000 frequency, and no evidence was found of alterations in global repertoire structure. Because all patients had alopecia, a presumed autoimmune disease, the immune response of the patients might differ from that of healthy individuals. After repeated subsampling, the strength of the expansion versus patch-test correlation and the threshold at which it became significant changed. Patch test score was positively correlated with the number of PT1 expanded TCRs, with significance at thresholds 8, 16 and 32 but not at 4.

This clonotype was recorded many times. The specificity of this receptor is unknown. The junction differs from germline at one of its ends, possibly a read error. The time point label of this sample denotes: patch test 1, 2 weeks after DPC sensitization. What the treatment or condition label conveys for this sample: therapeutic diphenylcyclopropenone sensitization with weekly scalp DPC. At each patch-test visit, blood was drawn before the patch test was applied. Eligible patients were aged 18 to 70, diagnosed with alopecia, deemed suitable for DPC therapy, and excluded if pregnant. Total RNA was extracted from unfractionated whole blood collected in Tempus Blood RNA tubes. Libraries were constructed by RACE. Instrument on record: NextSeq 500. Library preparation attached unique molecular identifiers to individual cDNA molecules for quantitative, reproducible TCR counting. Each blood RNA sample was used to sequence both TCR alpha and TCR beta chains. From the authors' description of their analysis: A median of about 89,000 TCRs per sample was observed, with a range of about 20,000 to 690,600. The Decombinator software suite was used to annotate V, J and CDR3 in the TCR reads. To make PS versus PT1 abundance plots, every sample was subsampled to the same number of TCRs (28,000). TCRs were defined as expanded if absent before sensitization and observed at least eight times at the 2-week time point. TCRdb applied fastp at Q25 and MiXCR to the public reads, then kept only in-frame beta chains. Here each entry gathers all rows of one CDR3 protein and keeps the most common genes and DNA. TCRdb's processing, not the authors' own work, is the source of the V and J calls. In this sample the table shows 370,000 or so distinct CDR3 sequences, 4.8% of which occur a single time. About 2.2% of the sample is in the top ten clones.

The CDR1 and CDR2 encoded by the germline V gene are WSHSY and SAAADI. The CDR3 has 12 amino acids, counting the end cysteine and phenylalanine. The CDR3 DNA has 36 bases and is translated from base 1. The V and J segments used are TRBV10-2 and TRBJ2-1; 8 nucleotides in the junction match TRBD2. The source material was whole blood, sampled in connection with sensitization to the hapten diphenylcyclopropenone (DPC). This TCR was recovered from a woman in her 50s with alopecia areata. Some clones in this sample may be carry-over from other donors' samples. The base sequence is TGCGCCAGCAGTGAAACAGGCGGGAGGAGGGACTTC. It is translated as CASSETGGRRDF.